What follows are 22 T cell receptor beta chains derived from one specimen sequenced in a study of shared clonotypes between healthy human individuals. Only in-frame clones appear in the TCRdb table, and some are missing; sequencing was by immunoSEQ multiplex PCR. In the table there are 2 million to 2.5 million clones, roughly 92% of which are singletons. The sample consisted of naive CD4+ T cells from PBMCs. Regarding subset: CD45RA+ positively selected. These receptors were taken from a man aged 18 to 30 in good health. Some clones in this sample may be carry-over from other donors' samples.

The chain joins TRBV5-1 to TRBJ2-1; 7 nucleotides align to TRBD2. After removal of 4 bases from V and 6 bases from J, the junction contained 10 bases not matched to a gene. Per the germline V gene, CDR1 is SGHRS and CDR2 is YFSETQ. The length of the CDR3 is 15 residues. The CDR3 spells CASSVLTSFPNEQFF. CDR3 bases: TGCGCCAGCAGCGTGCTGACTAGCTTTCCCAATGAGCAGTTCTTC.

The CDR3 bases are TGTGCCAGCAGTCTGGGACTACCGACCGGGGAGCTGTTTTTT. It is translated as CASSLGLPTGELFF. The rearrangement joins TRBV6-6 to TRBJ2-2, with 7 bases identical to TRBD2. J gave up 5 bases and V 5 bases, and 5 bases lay outside the gene matches. This CDR3 is built from 14 residues. Germline lookup yields CDR1 MNHNY and CDR2 SVGAGI (reference sequence).

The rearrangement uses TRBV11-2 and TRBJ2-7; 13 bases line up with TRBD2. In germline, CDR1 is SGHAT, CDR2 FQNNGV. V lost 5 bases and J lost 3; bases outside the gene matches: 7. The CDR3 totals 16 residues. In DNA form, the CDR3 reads TGTGCCAGCAGCCCTCGGACTAGCGGGGGACTCTACGAGCAGTACTTC. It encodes CASSPRTSGGLYEQYF.

The CDR3 protein is CASSSRPPTGELFF. The CDR3 nucleotides read TGTGCCAGCAGTTCACGCCCCCCCACCGGGGAGCTGTTTTTT. The chain is built from TRBV6-5 and TRBJ2-2; the D is unclear. This CDR3 contains 14 residues. V lost 4 bases and J lost 4, with 10 bases in between. Germline V gives CDR1 MNHEY, CDR2 SVGAGI.

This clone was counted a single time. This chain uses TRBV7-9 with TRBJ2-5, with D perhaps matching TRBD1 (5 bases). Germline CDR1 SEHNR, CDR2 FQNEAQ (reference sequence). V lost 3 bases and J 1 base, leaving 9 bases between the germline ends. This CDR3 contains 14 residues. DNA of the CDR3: TGTGCCAGCAGCTTGACAGCCCCCCAAGAGACCCAGTACTTC. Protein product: CASSLTAPQETQYF.

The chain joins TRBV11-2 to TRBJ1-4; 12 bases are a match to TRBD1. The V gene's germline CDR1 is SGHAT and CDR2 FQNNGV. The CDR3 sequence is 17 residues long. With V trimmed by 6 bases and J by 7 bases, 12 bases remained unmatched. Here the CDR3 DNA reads TGTGCCAGCAGATCTCCGGGACAGGGGGCGTTGAGTGAAAAACTGTTTTTT. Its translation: CASRSPGQGALSEKLFF. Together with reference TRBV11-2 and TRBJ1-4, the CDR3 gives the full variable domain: EAGVAQSPRYKIIEKRQSVAFWCNPISGHATLYWYQQILGQGPKLLIQFQNNGVVDDSQLPKDRFSAERLKGVDSTLKIQPAKLEDSAVYLCASRSPGQGALSEKLFFGSGTQLSVL.

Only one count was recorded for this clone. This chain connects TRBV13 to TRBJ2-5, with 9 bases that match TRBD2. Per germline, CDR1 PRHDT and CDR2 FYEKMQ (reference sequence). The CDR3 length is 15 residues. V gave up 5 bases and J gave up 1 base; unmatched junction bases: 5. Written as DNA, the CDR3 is TGTGCCAGCAGCCGCGGGGGGGCCTTCCAAGAGACCCAGTACTTC. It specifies CASSRGGAFQETQYF.

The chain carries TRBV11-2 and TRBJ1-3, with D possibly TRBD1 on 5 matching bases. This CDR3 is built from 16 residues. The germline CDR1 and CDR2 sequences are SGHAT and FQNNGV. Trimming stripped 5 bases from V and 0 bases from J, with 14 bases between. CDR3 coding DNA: TGTGCCAGCAGCCCGGGACGGACTAGCTCTGGAAACACCATATATTTT. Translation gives CASSPGRTSSGNTIYF.

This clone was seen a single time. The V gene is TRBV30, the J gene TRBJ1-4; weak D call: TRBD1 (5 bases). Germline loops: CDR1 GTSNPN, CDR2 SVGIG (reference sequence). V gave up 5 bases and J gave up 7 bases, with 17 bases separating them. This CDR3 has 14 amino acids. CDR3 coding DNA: TGTGCCTGGGGAGGAGGGGCAGCTAGTGAAAAACTGTTTTTT. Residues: CAWGGGAASEKLFF.

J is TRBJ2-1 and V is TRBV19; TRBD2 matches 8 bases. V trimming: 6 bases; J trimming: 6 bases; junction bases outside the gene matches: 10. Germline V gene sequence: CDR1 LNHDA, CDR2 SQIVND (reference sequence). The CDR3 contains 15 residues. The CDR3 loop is CASRQISGGGNEQFF. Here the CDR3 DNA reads TGTGCCAGTAGGCAGATAAGCGGGGGTGGCAATGAGCAGTTCTTC.

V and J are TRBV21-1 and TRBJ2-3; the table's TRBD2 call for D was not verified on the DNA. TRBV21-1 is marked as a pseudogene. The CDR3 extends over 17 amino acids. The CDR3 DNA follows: TGTGCCAGCAGGAAAGGGGGAGGGAGGGCTTGCACAGATACGCAGTATTTT. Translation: CASRKGGGRACTDTQYF.

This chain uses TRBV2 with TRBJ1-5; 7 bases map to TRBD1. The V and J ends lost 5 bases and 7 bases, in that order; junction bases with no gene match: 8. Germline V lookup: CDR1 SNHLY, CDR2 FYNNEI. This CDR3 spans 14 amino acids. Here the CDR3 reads CASSPTGVGQPQHF. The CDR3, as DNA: TGTGCCAGCAGTCCTACAGGGGTGGGACAGCCCCAGCATTTT.

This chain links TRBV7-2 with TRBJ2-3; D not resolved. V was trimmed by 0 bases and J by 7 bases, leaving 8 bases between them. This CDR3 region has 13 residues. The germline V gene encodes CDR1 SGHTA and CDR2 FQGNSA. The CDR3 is CASSLAPKHTQYF. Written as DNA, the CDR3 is TGTGCCAGCAGCTTAGCTCCGAAGCATACGCAGTATTTT.

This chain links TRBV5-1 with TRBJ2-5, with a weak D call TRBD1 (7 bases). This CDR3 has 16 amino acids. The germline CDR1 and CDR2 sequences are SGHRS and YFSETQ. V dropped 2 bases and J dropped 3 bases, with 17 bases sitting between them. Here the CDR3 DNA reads TGCGCCAGCAGCTTTATACCGGGACAGCGGGAAGAGACCCAGTACTTC. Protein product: CASSFIPGQREETQYF.

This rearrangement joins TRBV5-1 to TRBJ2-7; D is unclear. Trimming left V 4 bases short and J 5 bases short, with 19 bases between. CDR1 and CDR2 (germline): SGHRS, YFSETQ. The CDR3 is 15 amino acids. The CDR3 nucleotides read TGCGCCAGCAGCCGATCCCGAACCCGAGGCAACGAGCAGTACTTC. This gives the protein CASSRSRTRGNEQYF.

The CDR3 sequence is CASSFGRSGNTIYF. In DNA, the CDR3 is TGTGCCAGCAGCTTCGGGCGGTCTGGAAACACCATATATTTT. The gene calls are TRBV5-4 and TRBJ1-3; no clear D. The CDR3 loop spans 14 amino acids. CDR1 SGHNT and CDR2 YYREEE come from the germline V gene (reference sequence). Trimming took 2 bases from V and 1 from J, leaving 7 bases between them.

CDR3 sequence (DNA): TGTGCCAGCAGTTTAGGGCAGGGGATTAGGGGCGGCTACACCTTC. The encoded protein is CASSLGQGIRGGYTF. This chain joins TRBV27 and TRBJ1-2, with D maybe TRBD1 (6 bases). Trimming left V 2 bases short and J 8 bases short, with 18 bases between. CDR3 size: 15 residues. The germline CDR1 and CDR2 sequences are MNHEY and SMNVEV (reference sequence).

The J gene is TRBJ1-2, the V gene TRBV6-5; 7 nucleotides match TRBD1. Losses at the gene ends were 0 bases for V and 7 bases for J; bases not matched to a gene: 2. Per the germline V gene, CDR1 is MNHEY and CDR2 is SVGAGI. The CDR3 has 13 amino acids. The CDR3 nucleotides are TGTGCCAGCAGTTACTCGACAGGGCCTGGCTACACCTTC. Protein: CASSYSTGPGYTF.

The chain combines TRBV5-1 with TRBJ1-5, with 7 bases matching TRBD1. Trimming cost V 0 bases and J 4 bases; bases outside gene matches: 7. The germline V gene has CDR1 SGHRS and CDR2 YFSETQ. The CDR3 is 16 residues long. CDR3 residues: CASSLVQGVLNQPQHF. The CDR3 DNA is TGCGCCAGCAGCTTGGTCCAGGGGGTTTTAAATCAGCCCCAGCATTTT.

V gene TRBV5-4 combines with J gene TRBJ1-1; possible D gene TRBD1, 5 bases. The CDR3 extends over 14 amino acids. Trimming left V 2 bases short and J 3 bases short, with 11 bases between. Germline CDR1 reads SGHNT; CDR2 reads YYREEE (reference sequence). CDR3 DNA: TGTGCCAGCAGCTTCCCGCAGGGTGACACTGAAGCTTTCTTT. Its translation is CASSFPQGDTEAFF.

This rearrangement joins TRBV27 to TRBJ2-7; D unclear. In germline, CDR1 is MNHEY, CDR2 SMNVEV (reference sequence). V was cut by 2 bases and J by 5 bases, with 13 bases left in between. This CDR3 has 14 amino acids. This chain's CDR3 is CASSLVRSGDEQYF. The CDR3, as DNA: TGTGCCAGCAGTTTAGTCAGGTCTGGGGACGAGCAGTACTTC.

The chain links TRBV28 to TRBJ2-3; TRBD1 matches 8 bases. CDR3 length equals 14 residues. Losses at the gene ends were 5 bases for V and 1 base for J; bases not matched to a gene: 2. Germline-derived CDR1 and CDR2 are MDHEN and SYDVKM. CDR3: CASSPGGGTDTQYF. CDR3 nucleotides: TGTGCCAGCAGTCCAGGGGGCGGCACAGATACGCAGTATTTT.